This is a list of T cell receptor beta chains from one sample in a study of PD-L1 blockade in urothelial cancer. TCRdb's table, derived via immunoSEQ multiplex PCR, lists solely in-frame clones and lacks some. The table lists about 86,000 clones, around 85% of them singletons. Sequencing used PBMCs, obtained around atezolizumab (anti-PD-L1) treatment. These receptors were taken from a man aged 55 to 70 with urothelial cancer. The CDR3 runs from the conserved cysteine through the conserved F or W. The order of the fields is J gene, D gene, V gene, clone size, CDR3 protein, CDR3 DNA. The D gene is left open where the match is weak. Clone size, where shown, is once, few, many, or a class for clones that have expanded.

>TRBJ1-5|.|TRBV19|few
CASSVGRSSQPQHF
TGTGCCAGTAGTGTGGGGCGGTCTAGTCAGCCCCAGCATTTT
>TRBJ2-3|TRBD2|TRBV4-1|.
CASSRGIAGGLDTQYF
TGCGCCAGCAGCCGGGGGATTGCGGGAGGTCTAGATACGCAGTATTTT
>TRBJ2-3|.|TRBV6-1|once
CASSELGAFTDTQYF
TGTGCCAGCAGTGAATTGGGAGCTTTCACAGATACGCAGTATTTT
>TRBJ2-5|.|TRBV18|.
CASSPDRQETQYF
TGTGCCAGCTCACCGGACAGACAAGAGACCCAGTACTTC
>TRBJ1-3|.|TRBV5-1|.
CASSPQARSGNTIYF
TGCGCCAGCAGCCCTCAGGCTCGCTCTGGAAACACCATATATTTT
>TRBJ2-1|.|TRBV27|.
CASTSGSNLINEQFF
TGTGCCAGCACATCCGGGTCCAACCTGATCAATGAGCAGTTCTTC
>TRBJ1-2|TRBD1|TRBV4-3|.
CASSQDTGGARRYTF
TGCGCCAGCAGCCAAGACACAGGGGGCGCCCGGCGCTACACCTTC
>TRBJ2-1|TRBD2|TRBV11-3|.
CASSPRGSGSNEQFF
TGTGCCAGCAGCCCCCGAGGTAGCGGGAGCAATGAGCAGTTCTTC
>TRBJ1-5|TRBD1|TRBV9|.
CASSVQGGGNQPQHF
TGTGCCAGCAGCGTGCAGGGGGGCGGCAATCAGCCCCAGCATTTT
>TRBJ2-3|.|TRBV2|.
CASSESYYTDTQYF
TGTGCCAGCAGTGAAAGTTACTACACAGATACGCAGTATTTT
>TRBJ2-7|TRBD1|TRBV2|.
CASIWDSSYEQYF
TGTGCCAGCATATGGGACAGCTCCTACGAGCAGTACTTC